This T cell receptor beta chain was captured in a study of T cell responses to AZD1222 COVID-19 vaccine. Study-level background: Analyses pooled second doses at about 4 or about 12 weeks.

Sequencing used immunoSEQ multiplex PCR; TCRdb keeps in-frame clones, though not all of them. In the table there are 150,000 to 200,000 clones, approximately 93% of which are singletons. This clone was seen a single time. Its antigen is not identified. V lost 3 bases to trimming and J lost 1 base, with 14 bases between them. The CDR3 runs to 16 residues. CDR1 and CDR2 (germline): KGHSH, LQKENI. Study results and limitations: Spike-spanning, vaccine-associated CD4 TCRs were dominant at 160-218 and 743-854. Spike-specific TCR breadth and depth rose after two AZD1222 doses. Repertoires were obtained solely post-peak T cell response.

This TCR derives from an adult in good health. The rearrangement uses TRBV18 and TRBJ2-3; D might be TRBD2 (5 bases). The material was peripheral blood, obtained on day 0 of AZD1222 vaccination. For the CDR3, the DNA is TGTGCCAGCTCACCCCCGCGAGGTAGCGGCACAGATACGCAGTATTTT. This sequence encodes CASSPPRGSGTDTQYF.